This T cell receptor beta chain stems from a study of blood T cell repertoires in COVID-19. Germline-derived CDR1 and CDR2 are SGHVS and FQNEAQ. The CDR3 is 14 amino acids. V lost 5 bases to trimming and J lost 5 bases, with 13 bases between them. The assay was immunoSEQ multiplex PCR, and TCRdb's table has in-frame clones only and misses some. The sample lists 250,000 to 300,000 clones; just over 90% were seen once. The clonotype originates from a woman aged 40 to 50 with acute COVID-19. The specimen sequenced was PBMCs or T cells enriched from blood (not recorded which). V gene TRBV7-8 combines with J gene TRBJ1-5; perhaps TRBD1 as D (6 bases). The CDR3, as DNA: TGTGCCAGCAGCCTACAGGGCCACGATCAGCCCCAGCATTTT. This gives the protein CASSLQGHDQPQHF. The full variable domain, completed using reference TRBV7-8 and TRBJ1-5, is GAGVSQSPRYKVAKRGQDVALRCDPISGHVSLFWYQQALGQGPEFLTYFQNEAQLDKSGLPSDRFFAERPEGSVSTLKIQRTQQEDSAVYLCASSLQGHDQPQHFGDGTRLSIL.